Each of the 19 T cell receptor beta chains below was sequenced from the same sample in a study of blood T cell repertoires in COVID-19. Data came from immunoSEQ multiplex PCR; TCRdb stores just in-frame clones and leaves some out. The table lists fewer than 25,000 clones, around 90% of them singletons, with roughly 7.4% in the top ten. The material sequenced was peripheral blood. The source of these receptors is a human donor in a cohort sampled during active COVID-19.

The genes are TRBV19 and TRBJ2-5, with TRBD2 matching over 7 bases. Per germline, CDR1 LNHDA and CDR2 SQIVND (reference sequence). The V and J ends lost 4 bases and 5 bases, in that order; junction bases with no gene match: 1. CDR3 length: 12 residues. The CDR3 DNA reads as TGTGCCAGTAGTAGGGGGGGGGAGACCCAGTACTTC. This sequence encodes CASSRGGETQYF.

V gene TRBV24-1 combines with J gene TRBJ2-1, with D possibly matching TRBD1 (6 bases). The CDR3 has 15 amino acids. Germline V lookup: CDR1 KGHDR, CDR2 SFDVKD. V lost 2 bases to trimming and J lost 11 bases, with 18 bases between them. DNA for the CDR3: TGTGCCACCAGTGATTCCGTGACAGGAGGACGGAAGCAGTTCTTC. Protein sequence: CATSDSVTGGRKQFF.

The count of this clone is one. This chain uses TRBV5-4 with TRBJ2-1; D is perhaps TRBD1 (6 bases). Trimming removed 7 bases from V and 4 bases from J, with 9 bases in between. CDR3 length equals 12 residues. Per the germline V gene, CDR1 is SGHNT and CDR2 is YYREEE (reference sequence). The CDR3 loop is CASGRGYNEQFF. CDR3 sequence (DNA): TGTGCCAGCGGAAGGGGGTACAATGAGCAGTTCTTC.

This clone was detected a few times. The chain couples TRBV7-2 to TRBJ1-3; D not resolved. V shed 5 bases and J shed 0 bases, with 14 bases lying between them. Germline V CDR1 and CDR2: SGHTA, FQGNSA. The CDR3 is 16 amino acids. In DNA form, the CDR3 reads TGTGCCAGCAGCCTTTCCCTCGGGGTCTCTGGAAACACCATATATTTT. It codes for CASSLSLGVSGNTIYF. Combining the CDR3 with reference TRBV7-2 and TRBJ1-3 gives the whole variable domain GAGVSQSPSNKVTEKGKDVELRCDPISGHTALYWYRQSLGQGLEFLIYFQGNSAPDKSGLPSDRFSAERTGGSVSTLTIQRTQQEDSAVYLCASSLSLGVSGNTIYFGEGSWLTVV.

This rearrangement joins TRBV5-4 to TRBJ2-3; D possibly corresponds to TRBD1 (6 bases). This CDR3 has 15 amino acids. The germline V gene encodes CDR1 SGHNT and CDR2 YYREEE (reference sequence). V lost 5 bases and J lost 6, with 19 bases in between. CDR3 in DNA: TGTGCCAGCAGTTTCTATAGGGGGACCAGGGATACGCAGTATTTT. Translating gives CASSFYRGTRDTQYF.

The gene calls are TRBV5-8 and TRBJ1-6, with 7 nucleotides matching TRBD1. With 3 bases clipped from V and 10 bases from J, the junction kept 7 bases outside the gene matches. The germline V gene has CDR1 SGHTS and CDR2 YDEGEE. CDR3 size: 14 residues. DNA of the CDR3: TGTGCCAGCAGCTCCCAGGGGGTTTCATCACCCCTCCACTTT. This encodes CASSSQGVSSPLHF.

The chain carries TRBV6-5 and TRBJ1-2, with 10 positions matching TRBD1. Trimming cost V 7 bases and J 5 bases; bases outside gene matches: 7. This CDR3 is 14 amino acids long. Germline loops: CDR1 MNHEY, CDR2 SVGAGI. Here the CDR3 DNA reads TGTGCCAGCATCTTAGACAGGGGGCGTTATGGCTACACCTTC. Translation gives CASILDRGRYGYTF.

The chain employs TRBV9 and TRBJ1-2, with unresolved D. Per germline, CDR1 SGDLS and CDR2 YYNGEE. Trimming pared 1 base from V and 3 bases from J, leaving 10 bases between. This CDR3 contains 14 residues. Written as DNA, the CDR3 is TGTGCCAGCAGCGTAAGCGGTGGAGACTATGGCTACACCTTC. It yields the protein CASSVSGGDYGYTF.

CDR3 loop: CASSLTGAYEQYF. The CDR3 DNA reads TGTGCCAGCAGCCTGACAGGGGCCTACGAGCAGTACTTC. The chain uses TRBV11-2 and TRBJ2-7; 8 bases map to TRBD1. In germline, CDR1 is SGHAT, CDR2 FQNNGV. Trimming cost V 5 bases and J 2 bases; bases outside gene matches: 2. CDR3 length: 13 residues. The full variable domain, rest sourced from reference TRBV11-2 and TRBJ2-7, is EAGVAQSPRYKIIEKRQSVAFWCNPISGHATLYWYQQILGQGPKLLIQFQNNGVVDDSQLPKDRFSAERLKGVDSTLKIQPAKLEDSAVYLCASSLTGAYEQYFGPGTRLTVT.

CDR3 coding DNA: TGCAGTGCTAGTGGGGGACATCACGGCGGTGAGCAGTTCTTC. Its translation: CSASGGHHGGEQFF. The J gene is TRBJ2-1, the V gene TRBV20-1; tentative D call: TRBD1 (6 bases). The germline V gene encodes CDR1 DFQATT and CDR2 SNEGSKA (reference sequence). The V end lost 3 bases, the J end lost 9 bases, and 18 bases lay between the germline ends. The CDR3 length is 14 residues.

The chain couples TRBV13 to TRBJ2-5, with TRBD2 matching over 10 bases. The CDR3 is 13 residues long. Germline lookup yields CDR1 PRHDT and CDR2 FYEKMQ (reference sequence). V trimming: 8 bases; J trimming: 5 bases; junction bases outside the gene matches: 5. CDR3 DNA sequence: TGTGCCAGCGCTAGCGGGGGTTTTGAGACCCAGTACTTC. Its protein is CASASGGFETQYF.

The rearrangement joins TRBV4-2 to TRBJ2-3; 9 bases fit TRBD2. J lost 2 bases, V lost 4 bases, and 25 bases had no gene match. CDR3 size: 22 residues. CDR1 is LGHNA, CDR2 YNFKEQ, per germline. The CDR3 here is CASSRSNPAAGGPLPLTDTQYF. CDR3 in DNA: TGTGCCAGCAGCCGATCCAACCCAGCAGCGGGAGGTCCCTTACCTCTCACAGATACGCAGTATTTT.

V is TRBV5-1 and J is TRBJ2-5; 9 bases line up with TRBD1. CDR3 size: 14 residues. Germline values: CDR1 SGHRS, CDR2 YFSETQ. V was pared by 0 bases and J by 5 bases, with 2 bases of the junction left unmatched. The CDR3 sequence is CASSLGGQGETQYF. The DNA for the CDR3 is TGCGCCAGCAGCTTGGGGGGACAGGGTGAGACCCAGTACTTC.

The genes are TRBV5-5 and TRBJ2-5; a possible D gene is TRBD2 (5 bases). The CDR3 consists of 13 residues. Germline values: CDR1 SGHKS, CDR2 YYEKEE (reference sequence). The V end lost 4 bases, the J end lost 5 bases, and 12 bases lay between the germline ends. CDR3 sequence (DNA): TGTGCCAGCAGCCCCCAGAGGGTGGAGACCCAGTACTTC. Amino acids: CASSPQRVETQYF.

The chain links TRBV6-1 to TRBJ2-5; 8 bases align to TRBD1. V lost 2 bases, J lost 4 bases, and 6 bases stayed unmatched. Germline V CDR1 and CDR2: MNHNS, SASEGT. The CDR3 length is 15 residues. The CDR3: CASSEYQGARETQYF. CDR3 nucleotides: TGTGCCAGCAGTGAATATCAGGGGGCGCGAGAGACCCAGTACTTC.

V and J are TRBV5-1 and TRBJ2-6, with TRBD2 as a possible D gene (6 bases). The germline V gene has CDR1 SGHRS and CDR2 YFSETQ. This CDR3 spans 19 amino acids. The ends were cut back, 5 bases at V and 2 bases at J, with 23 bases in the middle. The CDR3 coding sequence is TGCGCCAGCAGTTATTCAACGGGAGTCTCCAGGGCTGGGGCCAACGTCCTGACTTTC. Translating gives CASSYSTGVSRAGANVLTF.

DNA for the CDR3: TGTGCCAGCAGCTTCCAGGCGGGGGATACGCAGTATTTT. This translates into CASSFQAGDTQYF. The V and J genes are TRBV11-2 and TRBJ2-3, with D possibly being TRBD2 (6 bases). V gave up 3 bases and J gave up 6 bases, with 10 bases separating them. The CDR3 runs 13 residues. CDR1 is SGHAT and CDR2 is FQNNGV in the germline V gene.

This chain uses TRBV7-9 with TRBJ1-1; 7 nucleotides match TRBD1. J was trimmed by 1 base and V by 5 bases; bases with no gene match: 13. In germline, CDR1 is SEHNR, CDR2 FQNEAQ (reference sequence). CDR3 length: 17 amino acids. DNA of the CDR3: TGTGCCAGCAGCAGAAACAGGGGATTAAGTGAGAACACTGAAGCTTTCTTT. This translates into CASSRNRGLSENTEAFF.

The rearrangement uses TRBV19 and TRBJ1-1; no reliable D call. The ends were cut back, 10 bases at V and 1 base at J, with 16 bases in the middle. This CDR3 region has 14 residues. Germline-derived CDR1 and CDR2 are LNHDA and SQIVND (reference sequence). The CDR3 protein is CATRYGGKNTEAFF. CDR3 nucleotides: TGTGCCACTCGTTACGGCGGCAAGAACACTGAAGCTTTCTTT.